The 17 T cell receptor beta chains presented below share a single source sample, sequenced in a study of control samples from healthy donors and cancer patients. Measured with immunoSEQ multiplex PCR; TCRdb has only the in-frame clones, and not every one. The data contain 160,000 or so clones, about 94% of them singletons. Sequencing input: blood. Receptors originate from a woman aged 25 to 39 in good health.

The V call is TRBV5-1, the J call TRBJ1-4; 7 bases map to TRBD1. The CDR3 is 14 residues long. Trimming took 2 bases from V and 7 from J; bases not matched to a gene: 5. Germline CDR1 SGHRS, CDR2 YFSETQ. CDR3 region: CASSLQGRSEKLFF. For the CDR3, the DNA is TGCGCCAGCAGCTTACAGGGGAGGAGTGAAAAACTGTTTTTT.

The chain carries TRBV7-9 and TRBJ1-4; unclear D gene. V was cut by 5 bases and J by 7 bases, with 14 bases left in between. Germline CDR1 reads SEHNR; CDR2 reads FQNEAQ (reference sequence). This CDR3 region has 14 residues. DNA of the CDR3: TGTGCCAGCAGCGCCACAGTGACCTCTGAAAAACTGTTTTTT. Its protein is CASSATVTSEKLFF.

This chain joins TRBV19 and TRBJ2-1; 11 nucleotides agree with TRBD2. This CDR3 comprises 16 residues. Losses at the gene ends were 3 bases for V and 0 bases for J; bases not matched to a gene: 1. From germline, CDR1 is LNHDA and CDR2 SQIVND (reference sequence). The CDR3 DNA reads TGTGCCAGTAGTATTAGCGGGAGGGGCTCCTACAATGAGCAGTTCTTC. Amino acid sequence: CASSISGRGSYNEQFF.

This clone came up many times. The sample has other DNA sequences that encode this CDR3 too. This chain joins TRBV19 and TRBJ1-5; no firm D call. The CDR3 is 14 residues long. CDR1 is LNHDA and CDR2 is SQIVND in the germline V gene (reference sequence). The V and J ends lost 3 bases and 0 bases respectively, with 6 bases between them. As DNA, the CDR3 is TGTGCCAGTAGTATCGGATATAGCAATCAGCCCCAGCATTTT. Translation: CASSIGYSNQPQHF.

CDR3 region: CASSDRSYGYTF. In DNA form, the CDR3 reads TGTGCCAGCTCGGACAGGAGCTATGGCTACACCTTC. The chain employs TRBV28 and TRBJ1-2; 7 nucleotides agree with TRBD1. The CDR3 extends over 12 amino acids. The germline CDR1 and CDR2 sequences are MDHEN and SYDVKM. After removal of 8 bases from V and 4 bases from J, the junction contained 4 bases not matched to a gene.

This CDR3 is CASSFFDSVLEQYF. In DNA form, the CDR3 reads TGTGCCAGCAGTTTCTTTGACTCCGTTCTAGAGCAGTACTTC. The V call is TRBV28, the J call TRBJ2-7, with no clear D. The length of the CDR3 is 14 residues. Germline assignment: CDR1 MDHEN and CDR2 SYDVKM. V shed 3 bases and J shed 7 bases, with 16 bases lying between them.

The chain has TRBV5-1 and TRBJ2-3; 13 bases align to TRBD2. V gave up 3 bases and J gave up 4 bases; unmatched junction bases: 2. CDR1 SGHRS and CDR2 YFSETQ come from the germline V gene. The CDR3 has 15 amino acids. In DNA form, the CDR3 reads TGCGCCAGCAGCTGGGGACTAGCGGGATCAGATACGCAGTATTTT. Amino acids: CASSWGLAGSDTQYF.

This chain joins TRBV2 and TRBJ2-7; the D is unclear. The V gene's germline CDR1 is SNHLY and CDR2 FYNNEI. This CDR3 comprises 12 residues. V was pared by 2 bases and J by 7 bases, with 9 bases between. CDR3 loop: CASSERWSEQYF. Here the CDR3 DNA reads TGTGCCAGCAGTGAAAGGTGGAGTGAGCAGTACTTC.

The rearrangement links TRBV14 to TRBJ1-6; D remains unclear. V dropped 0 bases and J dropped 7 bases, with 7 bases sitting between them. Per the germline V gene, CDR1 is SGHDN and CDR2 is FVKESK. The CDR3 loop spans 14 amino acids. The DNA for the CDR3 is TGTGCCAGCAGCCAAGAACAGAACAATTCACCCCTCCACTTT. Its protein product is CASSQEQNNSPLHF.

This sequence joins TRBV28 and TRBJ2-2; 9 nucleotides match TRBD2. This CDR3 region has 14 residues. Trimming removed 6 bases from V and 6 bases from J; junction bases left unmatched: 5. From germline, CDR1 is MDHEN and CDR2 SYDVKM. CDR3 residues: CASRPGLASGELFF. CDR3 in DNA: TGTGCCAGCAGACCGGGACTAGCTTCCGGGGAGCTGTTTTTT.

The V and J genes are TRBV6-5 and TRBJ2-7; 9 bases agree with TRBD1. The CDR3 covers 13 residues. The germline CDR1 and CDR2 sequences are MNHEY and SVGAGI. With 7 bases clipped from V and 4 bases from J, the junction kept 5 bases outside the gene matches. In nucleotides, the CDR3 is TGTGCCAGCAAACAGGGGGCGCGGTACGAGCAGTACTTC. Its translation is CASKQGARYEQYF.

This chain joins TRBV7-2 and TRBJ2-3; TRBD2 matches at 10 bases. V lost 0 bases, J lost 5 bases, and 8 bases stayed unmatched. Germline CDR1 is SGHTA and CDR2 is FQGNSA. The CDR3 is 17 amino acids. CDR3 loop: CASSLAVLAGGGDTQYF. CDR3 sequence (DNA): TGTGCCAGCAGCTTAGCCGTATTAGCGGGAGGAGGAGATACGCAGTATTTT.

This clone was seen once. The chain couples TRBV3-1 (or the pseudogene TRBV3-2) to TRBJ2-7, with 9 bases identical to TRBD1. The germline gives CDR1 LGHDT, CDR2 YNNKEL (reference sequence). The length of the CDR3 is 15 residues. V lost 0 bases and J lost 3; bases outside the gene matches: 3. The CDR3 here is CASSQDGTGNYEQYF. CDR3 sequence (DNA): TGTGCCAGCAGCCAAGATGGGACAGGGAACTACGAGCAGTACTTC.

This sequence joins TRBV27 and TRBJ1-2; D not resolved. V was clipped by 5 bases and J by 4 bases, with 14 bases between them. The CDR3 totals 14 residues. Per germline, CDR1 MNHEY and CDR2 SMNVEV (reference sequence). The DNA for the CDR3 is TGTGCCAGCAGTCCCAACCTCGGGTTCTATGGCTACACCTTC. Protein sequence: CASSPNLGFYGYTF.

The chain couples TRBV28 to TRBJ2-1; tentative D call: TRBD2 (6 bases). This CDR3 is 15 amino acids long. CDR1 and CDR2 (germline): MDHEN, SYDVKM. The V and J ends lost 7 bases and 8 bases respectively, with 21 bases between them. The CDR3 spells CASKLGGPVGYEQFF. For the CDR3, the DNA is TGTGCCAGCAAACTCGGAGGGCCGGTGGGCTATGAGCAGTTCTTC.

The chain is built from TRBV4-2 and TRBJ2-1, with a possible D match to TRBD1 (6 bases). V lost 5 bases and J 7 bases, leaving 12 bases between the germline ends. The CDR3 covers 13 residues. Germline lookup yields CDR1 LGHNA and CDR2 YNFKEQ. The CDR3 bases are TGTGCCAGCAGCGTTCACAGGGATAATGAGCAGTTCTTC. Translating gives CASSVHRDNEQFF.

The gene calls are TRBV19 and TRBJ1-1; 7 bases map to TRBD1. Germline V gives CDR1 LNHDA, CDR2 SQIVND (reference sequence). The CDR3 is 14 amino acids. V was clipped by 1 base and J by 1 base; unmatched bases: 0. CDR3 in amino acids: CASSIGQGNTEAFF. DNA for the CDR3: TGTGCCAGTAGTATAGGACAGGGGAACACTGAAGCTTTCTTT. The whole variable domain, filled in from reference TRBV19 and TRBJ1-1, reads DGGITQSPKYLFRKEGQNVTLSCEQNLNHDAMYWYRQDPGQGLRLIYYSQIVNDFQKGDIAEGYSVSREKKESFPLTVTSAQKNPTAFYLCASSIGQGNTEAFFGQGTRLTVV.